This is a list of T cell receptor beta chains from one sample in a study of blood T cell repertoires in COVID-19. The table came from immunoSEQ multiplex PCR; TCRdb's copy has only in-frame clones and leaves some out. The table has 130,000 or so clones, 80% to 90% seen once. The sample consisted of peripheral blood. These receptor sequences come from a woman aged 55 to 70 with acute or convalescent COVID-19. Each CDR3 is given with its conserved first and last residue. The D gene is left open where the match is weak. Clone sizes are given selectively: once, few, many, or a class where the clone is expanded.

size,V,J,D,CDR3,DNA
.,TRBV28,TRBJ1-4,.,CASSRQATNEKLFF,TGTGCCAGCAGCCGACAGGCAACTAATGAAAAACTGTTTTTT
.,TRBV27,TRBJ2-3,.,CASSFLGFSGGTDTQYF,TGTGCCAGCAGTTTCCTGGGGTTTAGCGGAGGCACAGATACGCAGTATTTT
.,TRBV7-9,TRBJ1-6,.,CASSLGGGRVNSPLHF,TGTGCCAGCAGCTTAGGCGGTGGGAGGGTAAATTCACCCCTCCACTTT
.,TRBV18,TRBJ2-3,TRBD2,CASSPPVSGRTDTQYF,TGTGCCAGCTCACCACCCGTTAGCGGGCGCACAGATACGCAGTATTTT
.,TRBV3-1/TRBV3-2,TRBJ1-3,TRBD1,CASSRGQGLPGNTIYF,TGTGCCAGCAGCCGTGGACAGGGACTACCTGGAAACACCATATATTTT
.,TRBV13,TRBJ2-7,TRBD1,CASSYRGSEQYF,TGTGCCAGCAGTTACAGGGGATCTGAGCAGTACTTC
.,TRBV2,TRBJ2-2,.,CASSAEAGGELFF,TGTGCCAGCAGTGCCGAGGCTGGCGGGGAGCTGTTTTTT
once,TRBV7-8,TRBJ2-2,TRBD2,CASSPPLASGVLVGELFF,TGTGCCAGCAGCCCCCCCTTGGCTAGCGGGGTCCTGGTCGGGGAGCTGTTTTTT
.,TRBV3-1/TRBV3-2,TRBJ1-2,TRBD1,CASSQYSGGQFYGYTF,TGTGCCAGCAGCCAATACTCAGGGGGTCAGTTCTATGGCTACACCTTC
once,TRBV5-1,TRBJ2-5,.,CASSAVQVLQETQYF,TGCGCCAGCAGCGCCGTACAGGTCCTCCAAGAGACCCAGTACTTC
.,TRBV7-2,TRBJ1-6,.,CASSLAGANNSPLHF,TGTGCCAGCAGCTTAGCAGGGGCAAACAATTCACCCCTCCACTTT
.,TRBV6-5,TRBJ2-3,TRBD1,CASRGQEFSTDTQYF,TGTGCCAGCAGGGGACAGGAATTTTCCACAGATACGCAGTATTTT
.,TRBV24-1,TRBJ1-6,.,CATSGGFSYNSPLHF,TGTGCCACCAGTGGCGGTTTCTCCTATAATTCACCCCTCCACTTT
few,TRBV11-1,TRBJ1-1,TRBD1,CASSSPTGGISEAFF,TGTGCCAGCAGCTCGCCGACAGGGGGCATTTCTGAAGCTTTCTTT
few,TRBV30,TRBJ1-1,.,CAWSVWAPGDSVEAFF,TGTGCCTGGAGTGTTTGGGCCCCGGGGGATTCGGTTGAGGCTTTCTTT
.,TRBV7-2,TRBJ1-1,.,CASSFLFDTEAFF,TGTGCCAGCAGCTTCCTATTTGACACTGAAGCTTTCTTT
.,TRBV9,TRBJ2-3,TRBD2,CASSGRTSGDTQYF,TGTGCCAGCAGCGGAAGGACTAGCGGAGATACGCAGTATTTT
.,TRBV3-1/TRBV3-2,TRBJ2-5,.,CASSQVRQVETQYF,TGTGCCAGCAGCCAAGTTCGGCAGGTGGAGACCCAGTACTTC
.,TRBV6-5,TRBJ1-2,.,CASRLTSSNYGYTF,TGTGCCAGCAGGTTGACATCCTCCAACTATGGCTACACCTTC
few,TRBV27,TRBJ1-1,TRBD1,CASSRIDRATEAFF,TGTGCCAGCAGTCGGATCGACAGGGCCACTGAAGCTTTCTTT
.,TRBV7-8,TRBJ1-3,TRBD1,CASSLGQSNSGNTIYF,TGTGCCAGCAGCCTGGGACAGTCCAACTCTGGAAACACCATATATTTT
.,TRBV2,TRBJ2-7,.,CASTSSYEQYF,TGTGCCAGCACGAGCTCCTACGAGCAGTACTTC
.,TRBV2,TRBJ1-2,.,CASRGQDRGGYTF,TGTGCCAGCAGGGGTCAGGACCGGGGTGGCTACACCTTC
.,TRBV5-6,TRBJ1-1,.,CASSLLRGSWTEAFF,TGTGCCAGCAGCTTGTTAAGGGGTAGTTGGACTGAAGCTTTCTTT
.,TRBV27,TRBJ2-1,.,CASSLGTKNYNEQFF,TGTGCCAGCAGTTTAGGGACAAAGAACTACAATGAGCAGTTCTTC
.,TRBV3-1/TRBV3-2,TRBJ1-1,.,CASSQDRGLEAFF,TGTGCCAGCAGCCAAGATCGGGGTTTGGAAGCTTTCTTT
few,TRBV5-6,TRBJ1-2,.,CASSVQGSGYGYTF,TGTGCCAGCAGCGTTCAGGGATCCGGCTATGGCTACACCTTC
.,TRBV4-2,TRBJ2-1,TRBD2,CASSQDFSGALGYNEQFF,TGTGCCAGCAGCCAAGATTTCAGCGGGGCCCTGGGGTACAATGAGCAGTTCTTC
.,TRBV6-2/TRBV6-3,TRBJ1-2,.,CASSRVGADNYGYTF,TGTGCCAGCAGCCGTGTTGGGGCGGATAACTATGGCTACACCTTC
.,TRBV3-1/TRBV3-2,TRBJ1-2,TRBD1,CASSHSRTGVSYTF,TGTGCCAGCAGCCATTCGAGGACAGGGGTGAGCTACACCTTC
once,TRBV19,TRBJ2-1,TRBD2,CASMTSGGPGEQFF,TGTGCCAGCATGACTAGCGGGGGGCCAGGTGAGCAGTTCTTC
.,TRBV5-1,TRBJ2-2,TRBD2,CASSLASGGSNTGELFF,TGCGCCAGCAGCTTGGCTAGCGGGGGGTCGAACACCGGGGAGCTGTTTTTT
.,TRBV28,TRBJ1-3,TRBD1,CASSGRDRLGNTIYF,TGTGCCAGCAGTGGCCGGGACAGGCTTGGAAACACCATATATTTT
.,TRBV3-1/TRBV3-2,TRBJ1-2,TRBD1,CASSPARGWDYGYTF,TGTGCCAGCAGTCCGGCCAGGGGGTGGGACTATGGCTACACCTTC
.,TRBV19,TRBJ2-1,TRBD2,CASSGLAGDNEQFF,TGTGCCAGTAGTGGACTAGCGGGGGACAATGAGCAGTTCTTC
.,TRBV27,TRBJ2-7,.,CASSFHRETYEQYF,TGTGCCAGCAGTTTTCACAGAGAAACCTACGAGCAGTACTTC
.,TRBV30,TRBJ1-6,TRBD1,CAWSVGTGNSPLHF,TGTGCCTGGAGTGTCGGGACAGGGAATTCACCCCTCCACTTT
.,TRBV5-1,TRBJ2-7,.,CASSSQGIVTYEQYF,TGCGCCAGCAGCTCACAGGGAATCGTAACCTACGAGCAGTACTTC
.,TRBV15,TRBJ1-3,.,CATSAGHPGGNTIYF,TGTGCCACCAGCGCCGGACACCCCGGAGGAAACACCATATATTTT
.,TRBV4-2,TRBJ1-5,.,CASSQDPVQPQHF,TGTGCCAGCAGCCAAGATCCGGTTCAGCCCCAGCATTTT
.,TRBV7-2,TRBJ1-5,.,CASSLSTSGGNQPQHF,TGTGCCAGCAGCCTATCCACCTCAGGGGGCAATCAGCCCCAGCATTTT
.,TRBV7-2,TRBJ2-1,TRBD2,CASSSGTSGVINEQFF,TGTGCCAGCAGCTCCGGGACTAGCGGAGTTATCAATGAGCAGTTCTTC
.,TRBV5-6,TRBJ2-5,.,CASSFKETQYF,TGTGCCAGCAGCTTCAAAGAGACCCAGTACTTC
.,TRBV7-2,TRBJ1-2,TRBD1,CASNPSGDRGFLGYTF,TGTGCCAGCAACCCCAGCGGGGACAGGGGGTTTCTTGGCTACACCTTC
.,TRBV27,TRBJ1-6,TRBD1,CASRTGQGSYNSPLHF,TGTGCCAGCAGAACGGGACAGGGGTCCTATAATTCACCCCTCCACTTT
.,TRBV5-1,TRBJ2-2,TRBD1,CASSFTGTGVTGELFF,TGCGCCAGCAGTTTCACCGGGACAGGGGTTACCGGGGAGCTGTTTTTT
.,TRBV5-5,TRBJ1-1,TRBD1,CASSLALQGAYTEAFF,TGTGCCAGCAGCTTGGCCCTACAGGGGGCGTACACTGAAGCTTTCTTT
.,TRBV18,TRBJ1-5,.,CASSAGFRNQPQHF,TGTGCCAGCTCAGCGGGGTTTAGGAATCAGCCCCAGCATTTT
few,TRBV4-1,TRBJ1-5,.,CASSQDRDQPQHF,TGCGCCAGCAGCCAAGACCGTGATCAGCCCCAGCATTTT
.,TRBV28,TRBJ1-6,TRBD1,CASSFSGGYNSPLHF,TGTGCCAGCAGTTTTTCAGGGGGCTATAATTCACCCCTCCACTTT